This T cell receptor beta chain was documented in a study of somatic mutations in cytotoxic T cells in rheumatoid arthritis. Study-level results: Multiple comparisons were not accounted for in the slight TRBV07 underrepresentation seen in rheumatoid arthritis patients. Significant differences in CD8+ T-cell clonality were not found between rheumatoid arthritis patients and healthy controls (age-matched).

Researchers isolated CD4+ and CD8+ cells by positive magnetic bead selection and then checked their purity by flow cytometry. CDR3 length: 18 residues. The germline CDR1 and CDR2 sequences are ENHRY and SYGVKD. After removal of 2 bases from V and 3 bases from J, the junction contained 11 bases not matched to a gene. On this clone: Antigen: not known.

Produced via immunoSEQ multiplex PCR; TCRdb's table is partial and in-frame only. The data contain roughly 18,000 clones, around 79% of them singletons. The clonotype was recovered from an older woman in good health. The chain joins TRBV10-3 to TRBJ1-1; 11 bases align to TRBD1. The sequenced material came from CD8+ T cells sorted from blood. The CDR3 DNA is TGTGCCATCAGTGAGACCCCGGGACAGGGGGGGGGAGACACTGAAGCTTTCTTT. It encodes CAISETPGQGGGDTEAFF.